This record covers a single T cell receptor (beta chain). The genomic DNA of each subset was split evenly across several immunoSEQ plates. Data came from immunoSEQ multiplex PCR; TCRdb stores just in-frame clones and leaves some out. The repertoire holds 190,000 or so clones, with 90% to 95% as singletons. Germline CDR1 is SGHVS and CDR2 is FQNEAQ. V was pared by 6 bases and J by 0 bases, with 11 bases between. The CDR3 length is 15 residues. The sample originates from a study of shared clonotypes between healthy human individuals. Donors comprised healthy HIV-negative adults lacking recent acute infections or vaccinations.

The sequence was obtained from a woman aged 30 to 39 in good health. Material: naive CD4+ T cells sorted from blood. The subset is: CD45RA+ positively selected. The genes are TRBV7-8 and TRBJ1-4; D is unresolved. The CDR3 nucleotides are TGTGCCAGCAGACCTAAGTGGGCAACTAATGAAAAACTGTTTTTT. This sequence encodes CASRPKWATNEKLFF.